This section outlines one T cell receptor beta chain sequence together with its context. Its antigen target is currently unknown. Base qualities are not recorded, but no much larger clone differs from it by a single base. From a lookup of the germline V gene (reference sequence), CDR1 and CDR2 are PRHDT and FYEKMQ. The CDR3 numbers 15 residues from cysteine through phenylalanine. The only DNA kept is the CDR3, 45 bases in frame from the first base. The junction shows trimming of 4 bases on V and 4 bases on J, plus 16 bases between the germline ends. The sample's time point label, decoded: newly diagnosed GD, antithyroid drugs for less than 3 months. For both TCR sequencing and RNA sequencing, RNA was extracted from PBMCs using TRIzol. The diagnosis of Graves' disease followed American Thyroid Association guidelines. Patients were recruited from an endocrinology department in Xi'an, China. Each patient gave 7 to 9.5 milliliters of peripheral blood, collected in an EDTA anticoagulant tube. Ficoll Paque Plus density gradient separation was used to isolate PBMCs, and no additional T cell sorting was done. An Agilent 2100 Bioanalyzer and agarose gel were used to check RNA quality, while a NanoDrop 2000 measured RNA concentration.

The data were obtained in a study of regulatory T cells in long-lasting Graves disease (dated by TCRdb to the early 2020s). With respect to the entire study: Antithyroid drugs had been taken for less than 3 months by newly diagnosed Graves' disease patients. TCR sequencing covered some 13 persistent and some 20 newly diagnosed Graves' disease patients, some 33 samples in total. Patients with persistent Graves' disease were compared with patients with newly diagnosed Graves' disease using TCR sequencing and RNA sequencing of peripheral blood. The study was conducted in China and was registered as a clinical trial. What the research found in general, with its limitations: Preferential use of TRBV28, TRBJ1-2 and TRBJ2-5 was observed in persistent disease, whereas TRBV20-1 and TRBJ2-1 were favored in newly diagnosed disease. The authors noted that the small sample size was a limitation that may lower accuracy. Only the TCR beta chain was sequenced and analyzed. The study examined only peripheral blood because the primary lesion, thyroid tissue, could not be accessed. More public clonotypes were shared among persistent patients (around 3,000) than among newly diagnosed patients (966). Compared with newly diagnosed patients, patients with persistent Graves' disease had lower TCR Shannon entropy and fewer highly expanded clones, which suggests clonal expansion.

Receptor libraries were prepared by multiplex PCR. Sequencing was carried out with an Illumina HiSeq 4000. iRepertoire HTBI primers and Arm-PCR amplification of CDR3 regions were used to construct TCR beta libraries. PCR products were gel purified before sequencing. On the study's bioinformatics: Gene usage analysis of CDR3 amino acid clonotypes relied on the 60 to 65 TRBV and 14 TRBJ segments identified across samples. COPE and FqMerger were used to merge filtered high-quality paired reads into contigs. Contigs were aligned with BLAST to IMGT TRBV, TRBD and TRBJ reference genes, and CDR3 was defined per IMGT. Any clonotype with a frequency above 0.1% was counted as a highly expanded clone. Shannon entropy was used to measure repertoire diversity, and the Gini coefficient was used to measure V-J evenness. Public clonotypes were defined as clonotypes shared by more than one individual. Clones were called with MiXCR by TCRdb after fastp trimmed the public reads at Q25, and only in-frame beta chains were retained. Records with the same CDR3 protein are collapsed into one entry carrying the most frequent genes and DNA. TCRdb's processing, not the study's, gives the V and J calls here. This sample is represented by over 450,000 distinct CDR3 sequences; approximately 12% of them were singletons. 7.5% to 9% of the sample goes to the ten largest clones.

The same sample was also studied in work on T cells in Graves' hyperthyroidism and ophthalmopathy. The second study, in turn, reports: A patient counted as having stable Graves' hyperthyroidism if no progression to ophthalmopathy occurred over 18 months of follow-up. The hyperthyroidism patients were between 18 and 65 years old and newly diagnosed, with a disease duration of less than 2 months. Patients with uncontrolled infections, other autoimmune diseases, pregnancy or lactation were excluded. Clinical symptoms, serum thyroxine and TRAb, thyroid ultrasound, and orbital computed tomography formed the basis for the diagnoses. A first-round RT-PCR of the TCR CDR3 used the HTBI primer set with the Qiagen OneStep RT-PCR kit. Most expanded thyroid clonotypes (frequency above 0.001) were also detected in blood, a finding suggesting that blood repertoires may reflect thyroid immune responses. A model built on a 13 V-J signature distinguished ophthalmopathy from stable hyperthyroidism, reaching roughly 88% sensitivity and approximately 81% specificity in cross-validation and 80%/75% in testing. In validation, progression to ophthalmopathy was predicted by the model with 70.59% sensitivity and about 72% specificity, a median of around 6.5 months before onset. To identify TCR V-J signatures that set the groups apart, the researchers used a discovery cohort of 100 patients, made up of 40 to 45 with Graves' ophthalmopathy and about 60 with stable Graves' hyperthyroidism. An independent validation cohort of around 20 hyperthyroidism patients and about 15 patients who later progressed to ophthalmopathy tested prospective prediction of ophthalmopathy. The 100 discovery patients were randomly split 7:3 into training and test sets. In addition, the study compared T-cell repertoires in thyroid tissue and in blood from five or six Graves' hyperthyroidism patients. Once sampling was done, hyperthyroidism patients were given methimazole at a starting dose of 30 mg daily, whereas ophthalmopathy patients were given high-dose intravenous methylprednisolone. The libraries were constructed in a second round of multiplex PCR and then size-selected and purified. Sequencing of the libraries was done on an Illumina HiSeq2000 using paired-end 100 bp reads. SOAPnuke was used to process the raw data, with reads discarded if the reads contained adapters or uncalled bases, had a mean Phred below 15, or lacked an exact constant-primer or identifier match. COPE v1.2.5 was used to merge the high-quality paired reads, and each unique nucleotide sequence was defined as a clonotype. Clonotypes were aligned to IMGT TRBV, TRBD and TRBJ reference segments using MiTCR v1.1. Analysis was restricted to V-J combinations with a frequency above 0.0001, which covered roughly 99% of repertoires. A TCS score was defined as the ratio of F50 (clonal expansion) to E x V (chaos), with BLOSUM62-based TCRdist applied between CDR3 peptides within each V-J. Welch's t-statistics and random forest reduced fewer than 600 V-J features to 13, which were used in a naive Bayes classifier (R e1071). Sample size was not statistically predetermined, and blinding of investigators to group allocation was not performed. According to the paper, TCR Vbeta CDR3 sequencing was carried out on 120 to 150 peripheral blood samples, which came from about 45 ophthalmopathy, 75 or so hyperthyroidism and roughly 17 progressor patients.

This sequence originates from a woman in her thirties with Graves disease. Donor details come from another sample of the same person, matched by shared clones. Recombination linked TRBV13 to TRBJ1-2; a tentative D match to TRBD1 spans 5 bases. Source: peripheral blood mononuclear cells (PBMCs), taken at new diagnosis, from a patient treated with antithyroid drugs. The CDR3 is CASSSTVGVPYGYTF. The DNA reads as follows: TGTGCCAGCAGCTCAACGGTAGGGGTCCCCTATGGCTACACCTTC.